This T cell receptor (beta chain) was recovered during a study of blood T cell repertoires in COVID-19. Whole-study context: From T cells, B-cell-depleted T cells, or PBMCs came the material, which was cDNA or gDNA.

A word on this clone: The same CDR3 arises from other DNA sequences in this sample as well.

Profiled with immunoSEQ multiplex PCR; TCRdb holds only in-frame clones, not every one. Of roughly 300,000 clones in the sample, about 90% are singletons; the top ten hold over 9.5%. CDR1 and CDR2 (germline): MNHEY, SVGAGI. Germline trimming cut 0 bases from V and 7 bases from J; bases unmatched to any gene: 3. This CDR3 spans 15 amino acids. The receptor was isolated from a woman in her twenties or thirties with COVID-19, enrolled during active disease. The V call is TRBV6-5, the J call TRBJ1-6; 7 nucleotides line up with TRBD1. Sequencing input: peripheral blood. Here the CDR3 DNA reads TGTGCCAGCAGTTACTCGGGGACAGCAAATTCACCCCTCCACTTT. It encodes CASSYSGTANSPLHF.